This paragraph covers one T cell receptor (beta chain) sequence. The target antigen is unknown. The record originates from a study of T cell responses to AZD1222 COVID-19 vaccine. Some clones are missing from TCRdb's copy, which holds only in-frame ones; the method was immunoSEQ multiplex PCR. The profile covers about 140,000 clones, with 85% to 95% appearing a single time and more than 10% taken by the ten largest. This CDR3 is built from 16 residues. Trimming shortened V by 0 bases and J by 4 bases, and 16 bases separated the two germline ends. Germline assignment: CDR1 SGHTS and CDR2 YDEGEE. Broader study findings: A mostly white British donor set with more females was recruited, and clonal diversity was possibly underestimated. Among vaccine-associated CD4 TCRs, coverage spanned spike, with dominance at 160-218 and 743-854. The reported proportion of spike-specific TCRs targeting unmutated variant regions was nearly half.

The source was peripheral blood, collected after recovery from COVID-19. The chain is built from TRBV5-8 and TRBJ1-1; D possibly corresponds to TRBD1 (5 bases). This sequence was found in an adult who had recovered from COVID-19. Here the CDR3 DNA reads TGTGCCAGCAGCTTGGGCTCTGAGAGGGGAATCACTGAAGCTTTCTTT. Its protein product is CASSLGSERGITEAFF.